The clone carrying this T cell receptor (beta chain) was recorded many times. Antigen unknown. This entry comes from a study of T cell repertoires in cytomegalovirus infection. Study-level background: As its CMV epitopes, the study selected recently identified HLA-C-restricted and well-studied HLA-B-restricted targets.

TCRdb analysed the reads with MiXCR anew, one entry per CDR3 protein. The repertoire consists of some 590,000 distinct CDR3 sequences, with 35% to 50% occurring once and the leading ten covering 48%. The CDR3 contains 14 residues. The V and J ends lost 5 bases and 2 bases, in that order; junction bases with no gene match: 5. Germline CDR1 SGHTA, CDR2 FQGNSA. General study findings and limits: Pooled public TCR beta family frequency picked out CMV carriers with the relevant HLA.

Sequenced here: cultured PBMCs, sampled from culture after CMV antigen stimulation. This chain connects TRBV7-2 to TRBJ2-7; 8 nucleotides line up with TRBD1. This receptor was identified in a human donor in good health (CMV status not recorded). Some clones in this sample may be carry-over from other donors' samples. In nucleotides, the CDR3 is TGTGCCAGCAGCCAACCGGGACAGGCCTACGAGCAGTACTTC. Residues: CASSQPGQAYEQYF.